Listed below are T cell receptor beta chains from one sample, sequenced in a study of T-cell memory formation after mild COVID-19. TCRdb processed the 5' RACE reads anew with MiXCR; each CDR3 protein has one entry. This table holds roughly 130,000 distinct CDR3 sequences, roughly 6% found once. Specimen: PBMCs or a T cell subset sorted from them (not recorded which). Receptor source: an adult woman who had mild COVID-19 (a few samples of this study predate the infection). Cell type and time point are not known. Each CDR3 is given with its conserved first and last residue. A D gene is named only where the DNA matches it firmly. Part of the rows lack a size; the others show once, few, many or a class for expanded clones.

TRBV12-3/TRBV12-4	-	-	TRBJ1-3	CASREGGSGNTIYF	TGTGCCAGCAGAGAAGGGGGCTCTGGAAACACCATATATTTT
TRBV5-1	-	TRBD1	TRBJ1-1	CASKETGGTEAFF	TGCGCCAGCAAAGAGACAGGGGGCACTGAAGCTTTCTTT
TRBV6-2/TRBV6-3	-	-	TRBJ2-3	CASSRDSGADTQYF	TGTGCCAGCAGCCGGGACTCCGGGGCAGATACGCAGTATTTT
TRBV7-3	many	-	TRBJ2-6	CASSFQHGSGANVLTF	TGTGCCAGCAGCTTCCAACACGGCTCTGGGGCCAACGTCCTGACTTTC
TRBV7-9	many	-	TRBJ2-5	CASSAAGTLVGETQYF	TGTGCCAGCAGCGCCGCCGGGACCTTGGTCGGGGAGACCCAGTACTTC
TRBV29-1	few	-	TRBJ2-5	CSVEDRPWPVQETQYF	TGCAGCGTTGAAGATCGTCCCTGGCCCGTCCAAGAGACCCAGTACTTC
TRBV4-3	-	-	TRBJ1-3	CASSQAGALGNTIYF	TGCGCCAGCAGCCAAGCAGGGGCTCTTGGAAACACCATATATTTT
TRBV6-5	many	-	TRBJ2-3	CASSRLDTQYF	TGTGCCAGCAGCCGTTTAGATACGCAGTATTTT
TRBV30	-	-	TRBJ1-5	CAWSAQNQPQHF	TGTGCCTGGAGCGCGCAGAATCAGCCCCAGCATTTT
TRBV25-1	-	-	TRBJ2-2	CASSDLRGFSNTGELFF	TGTGCCAGCAGTGATCTTAGGGGTTTTTCGAACACCGGGGAGCTGTTTTTT
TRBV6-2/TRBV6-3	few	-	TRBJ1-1	CASSYSMVQGAFF	TGTGCCAGCAGTTACTCTATGGTACAGGGAGCTTTCTTT
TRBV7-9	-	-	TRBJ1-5	CASSSPPTSGSGNQPQHF	TGTGCCAGCAGCTCCCCTCCAACTTCTGGCAGTGGCAATCAGCCCCAGCATTTT
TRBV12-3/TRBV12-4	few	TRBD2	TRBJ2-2	CASSFSGKGLAGELFF	TGTGCCAGCAGTTTTAGCGGGAAGGGGCTCGCCGGGGAGCTGTTTTTT
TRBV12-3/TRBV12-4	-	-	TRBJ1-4	CASSVDSPPGEKLFF	TGTGCCAGCAGTGTTGACTCTCCCCCTGGCGAAAAACTGTTTTTT
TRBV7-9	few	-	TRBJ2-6	CASTQTGRANVLTF	TGTGCCAGCACCCAGACCGGACGGGCCAACGTCCTGACTTTC
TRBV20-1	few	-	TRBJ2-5	CSASLTDPGTQYF	TGCAGTGCTAGCCTCACAGACCCGGGGACCCAGTACTTC
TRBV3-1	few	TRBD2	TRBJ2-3	CASSQDPAIRASGVSTDTQYF	TGTGCCAGCAGCCAAGACCCAGCCATCAGGGCCAGCGGGGTGAGCACAGATACGCAGTATTTT
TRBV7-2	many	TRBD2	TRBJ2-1	CASSHLAGPSSYNEQFF	TGTGCCAGCAGCCATTTAGCGGGCCCGAGCTCCTACAATGAGCAGTTCTTC
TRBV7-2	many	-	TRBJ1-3	CASRAPFSGNTIYF	TGTGCCAGTAGGGCCCCATTCTCTGGAAACACCATATATTTT
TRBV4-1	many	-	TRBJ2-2	CASSQGRRSDSGELFF	TGCGCCAGCAGCCAAGGCCGCAGGTCCGATTCCGGGGAGCTGTTTTTT
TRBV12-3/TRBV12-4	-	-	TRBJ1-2	CASSLKRGGGYTF	TGTGCCAGCAGTTTAAAACGGGGAGGCGGCTACACCTTC
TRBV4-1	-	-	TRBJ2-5	CASSLGPAQETQYF	TGCGCCAGCAGCCTCGGGCCTGCTCAAGAGACCCAGTACTTC
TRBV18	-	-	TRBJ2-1	CASSPDRSSYNEQFF	TGTGCCAGCTCACCGGACAGAAGCTCCTACAATGAGCAGTTCTTC
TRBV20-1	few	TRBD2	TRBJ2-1	CSARSGTSGTYNEQFF	TGCAGTGCTAGATCCGGGACTAGCGGAACCTACAATGAGCAGTTCTTC
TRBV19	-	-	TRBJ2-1	CASRSGPYNEQFF	TGTGCCAGTCGGAGCGGGCCTTACAATGAGCAGTTCTTC
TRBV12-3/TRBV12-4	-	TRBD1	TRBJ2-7	CASSKGTAEYPYEQYF	TGTGCCAGCAGTAAGGGGACAGCCGAGTATCCCTACGAGCAGTACTTC
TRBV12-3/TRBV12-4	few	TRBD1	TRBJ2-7	CASRRTATPLWGQGAVNEQYF	TGTGCCAGCAGACGAACAGCAACCCCATTGTGGGGACAGGGGGCGGTAAACGAGCAGTACTTC
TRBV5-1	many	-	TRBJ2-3	CASRRELGGDTQYF	TGCGCCAGCAGACGGGAGTTAGGGGGTGATACGCAGTATTTT
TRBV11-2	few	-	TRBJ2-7	CASSLAGDEQYF	TGTGCCAGCAGCTTAGCAGGGGACGAGCAGTACTTC
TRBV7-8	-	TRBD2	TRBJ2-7	CASSSNLGGFYEQYF	TGTGCCAGCAGCTCAAACCTGGGGGGGTTCTACGAGCAGTACTTC
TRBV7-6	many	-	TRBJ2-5	CASTLAETQYF	TGTGCCAGCACCCTCGCCGAGACCCAGTACTTC
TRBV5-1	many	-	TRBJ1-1	CASRGTAMNTEAFF	TGCGCCAGCAGGGGGACGGCAATGAACACTGAAGCTTTCTTT
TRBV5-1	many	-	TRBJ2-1	CASSLVSSSYNEQFF	TGCGCCAGCAGCTTGGTATCAAGCTCCTACAATGAGCAGTTCTTC
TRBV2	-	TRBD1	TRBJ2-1	CASRTGANEQFF	TGTGCCAGCAGGACAGGGGCAAATGAGCAGTTCTTC
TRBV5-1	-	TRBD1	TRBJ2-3	CASSVGDRGVDTQYF	TGCGCCAGCAGCGTCGGGGACAGAGGAGTAGATACGCAGTATTTT
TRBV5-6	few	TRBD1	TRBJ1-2	CASSLPGTGGYYGYTF	TGTGCCAGCAGCCTACCCGGGACAGGGGGGTACTATGGCTACACCTTC
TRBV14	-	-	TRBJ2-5	CASSQHTQRETQYF	TGTGCCAGCAGCCAACACACACAGCGGGAGACCCAGTACTTC
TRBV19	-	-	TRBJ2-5	CASSPGPGEVETQYF	TGTGCCAGTAGTCCTGGACCGGGGGAGGTCGAGACCCAGTACTTC
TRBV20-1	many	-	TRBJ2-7	CSASTGRLEQYF	TGCAGTGCTAGCACCGGACGTCTCGAGCAGTACTTC
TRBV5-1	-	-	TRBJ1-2	CASSTEPTVASTF	TGCGCCAGCAGCACAGAGCCGACAGTGGCCAGCACCTTC
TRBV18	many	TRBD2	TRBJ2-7	CASSPSGGAYEQYF	TGTGCCAGCAGCCCCAGCGGGGGGGCCTACGAGCAGTACTTC
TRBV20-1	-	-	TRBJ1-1	CSARGPNRDAEAFF	TGCAGTGCTAGAGGCCCGAACAGAGACGCTGAAGCTTTCTTT
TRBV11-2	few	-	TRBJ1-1	CASSLVGGTTEAFF	TGTGCCAGCAGCTTAGTTGGGGGGACGACTGAAGCTTTCTTT
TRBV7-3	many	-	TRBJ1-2	CASSLNRDGYGYTF	TGTGCCAGCAGCTTAAACCGGGACGGATATGGCTACACCTTC
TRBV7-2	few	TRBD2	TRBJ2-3	CASSSESGDLTDTQYF	TGTGCCAGCAGCTCCGAAAGCGGGGACCTCACAGATACGCAGTATTTT
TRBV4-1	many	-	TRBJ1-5	CASSQDLPSGQPQHF	TGCGCCAGCAGCCAAGACCTACCTTCGGGTCAGCCCCAGCATTTT
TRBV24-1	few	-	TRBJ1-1	CATSDWKGLEAFF	TGTGCCACCAGTGATTGGAAGGGGCTTGAAGCTTTCTTT
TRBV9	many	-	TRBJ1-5	CASSGGGLLNPQHF	TGTGCCAGCAGCGGGGGAGGGCTCTTAAATCCCCAGCATTTT
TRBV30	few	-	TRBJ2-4	CAWSGARTRPGKNIQYF	TGTGCCTGGAGTGGGGCCAGGACTCGGCCGGGGAAAAACATTCAGTACTTC
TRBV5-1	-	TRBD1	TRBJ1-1	CASSLAYRGSVTEAFF	TGCGCCAGCAGCTTGGCATACAGGGGGTCTGTCACTGAAGCTTTCTTT
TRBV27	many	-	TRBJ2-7	CASRSSVNHYEQYF	TGTGCCAGCAGATCAAGCGTTAACCACTACGAGCAGTACTTC
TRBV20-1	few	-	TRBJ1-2	CSASLSYYGYTF	TGCAGTGCTAGCCTATCCTACTATGGCTACACCTTC